Below, 21 T cell receptor beta chains from the same sample are listed, as sequenced in a study of T cell responses to AZD1222 COVID-19 vaccine. Some clones are missing from TCRdb's copy, which holds only in-frame ones; the method was immunoSEQ multiplex PCR. The sample has about 140,000 clones, over 85% seen once. The source was peripheral blood, collected on day 0 of MenACWY control vaccination. The receptors were gathered from an adult in good health.

CDR3: CASSGDRDTEGGYTF. The CDR3 DNA reads TGTGCCAGCAGTGGGGACAGGGACACAGAGGGCGGCTACACCTTC. This sequence joins TRBV2 and TRBJ1-2; 9 bases match TRBD1. From germline, CDR1 is SNHLY and CDR2 FYNNEI. V shed 4 bases, J shed 8 bases, and the junction held 11 bases outside the gene matches. The CDR3 has 15 amino acids.

The rearrangement joins TRBV4-1 to TRBJ1-4; D possibly corresponds to TRBD1 (6 bases). V lost 3 bases and J lost 4, with 15 bases in between. CDR1 MGHRA and CDR2 YSYEKL come from the germline V gene. This CDR3 has 16 residues. The CDR3 sequence: CASSHLPRGLNEKLFF. The CDR3 DNA sequence: TGCGCCAGCAGCCACCTCCCCCGGGGGCTTAATGAAAAACTGTTTTTT.

The V and J genes are TRBV5-6 and TRBJ1-1; perhaps TRBD1 as D (5 bases). Germline lookup yields CDR1 SGHDT and CDR2 YYEEEE. Trimming left V 2 bases short and J 3 bases short, with 11 bases between. This CDR3 has 14 residues. This CDR3 is CASSFDSRYTEAFF. The CDR3 nucleotides are TGTGCCAGCAGCTTCGACAGCCGTTACACTGAAGCTTTCTTT.

The J gene is TRBJ2-3, the V gene TRBV7-2; D ambiguous. CDR1 SGHTA and CDR2 FQGNSA come from the germline V gene. This CDR3 region has 14 residues. V gave up 0 bases and J gave up 4 bases, with 8 bases separating them. The chain's CDR3 is CASSLAPNADTQYF. DNA for the CDR3: TGTGCCAGCAGCTTAGCCCCCAACGCAGATACGCAGTATTTT.

This sequence joins TRBV4-1 and TRBJ2-1, with TRBD2 matching over 16 bases. J lost 7 bases, V lost 0 bases, and 3 bases had no gene match. CDR1 is MGHRA and CDR2 is YSYEKL in the germline V gene. The CDR3 is 17 amino acids. The CDR3 is CASSQEPGLAGGNEQFF. CDR3 nucleotide sequence: TGCGCCAGCAGCCAAGAACCGGGACTAGCGGGAGGGAATGAGCAGTTCTTC.

The chain combines TRBV12-3 or TRBV12-4 with TRBJ2-7; D uncertain. The CDR3 runs to 12 residues. Trimming shortened V by 3 bases and J by 6 bases, and 9 bases separated the two germline ends. CDR3 nucleotides: TGTGCCAGCAGTTTGTCCCGTCCCGAGCAGTACTTC. It codes for CASSLSRPEQYF.

The chain has TRBV10-3 and TRBJ2-7, with 15 bases matching TRBD2. This CDR3 spans 15 amino acids. Trimming cost V 10 bases and J 7 bases; bases outside gene matches: 11. The V gene's germline CDR1 is ENHRY and CDR2 SYGVKD. The CDR3 DNA reads TGTGCCACCCACGGACTAGCGGGAGGGCCTCGGGAGCAGTACTTC. Amino acids: CATHGLAGGPREQYF.

The J gene is TRBJ1-1, the V gene TRBV11-1, with 7 bases aligning to TRBD1. CDR3 length: 15 residues. Germline V CDR1 and CDR2: SGHAT, FQDESV (reference sequence). With V trimmed by 8 bases and J by 1 base, 10 bases remained unmatched. The CDR3, as DNA: TGTGCCAGCGCCGAAAGGGACAGTGGGAACACTGAAGCTTTCTTT. It yields the protein CASAERDSGNTEAFF.

J is TRBJ1-4 and V is TRBV5-5, with D uncertain. Germline values: CDR1 SGHKS, CDR2 YYEKEE (reference sequence). The V gene lost 2 bases and the J gene lost 4 bases, with 15 bases spanning the gap. This CDR3 region has 16 residues. The CDR3 DNA follows: TGTGCCAGCAGCTTCGGCGCCGCCCCTGGTAATGAAAAACTGTTTTTT. This gives the protein CASSFGAAPGNEKLFF.

The V and J genes are TRBV25-1 and TRBJ1-1; possibly TRBD1 for D (5 bases). This CDR3 is built from 15 residues. V lost 4 bases, J lost 5 bases, and 17 bases lay in between. Germline-derived CDR1 and CDR2 are MGHDK and SYGVNS. DNA of the CDR3: TGTGCCAGCAGTGCACGGGGCAAGGCGGGGACTGAAGCTTTCTTT. It codes for CASSARGKAGTEAFF. The full variable domain, with the rest looked up from reference TRBV25-1 and TRBJ1-1, is EADIYQTPRYLVIGTGKKITLECSQTMGHDKMYWYQQDPGMELHLIHYSYGVNSTEKGDLSSESTVSRIRTEHFPLTLESARPSHTSQYLCASSARGKAGTEAFFGQGTRLTVV.

This chain joins TRBV6-5 and TRBJ1-1; D call uncertain. The ends were cut back, 7 bases at V and 5 bases at J, with 14 bases in the middle. The CDR3 loop spans 13 amino acids. Germline-derived CDR1 and CDR2 are MNHEY and SVGAGI. The CDR3 DNA is TGTGCCAGCACCGTCAGCGTAGGGACTGAAGCTTTCTTT. This sequence encodes CASTVSVGTEAFF.

V usage is TRBV2 and J usage is TRBJ1-1, with TRBD1 matching 8 bases. V was pared by 4 bases and J by 3 bases, with 16 bases of the junction left unmatched. Per germline, CDR1 SNHLY and CDR2 FYNNEI. CDR3 length: 18 amino acids. CDR3 region: CASSGAGTGLPRDTEAFF. The DNA for the CDR3 is TGTGCCAGCAGTGGGGCCGGGACAGGACTCCCTAGGGACACTGAAGCTTTCTTT.

The table lists this clone with a few counts. V gene TRBV7-9 combines with J gene TRBJ2-2, with D tentatively TRBD1 (5 bases). The CDR3 length is 16 residues. Trimming took off 4 bases at V and 7 bases at J, with 19 bases between the two ends. Germline assignment: CDR1 SEHNR and CDR2 FQNEAQ (reference sequence). The CDR3 protein is CASSSVDRPIGGELFF. The CDR3 bases are TGTGCCAGCAGCTCCGTTGACAGACCTATCGGCGGGGAGCTGTTTTTT.

The J gene is TRBJ1-1, the V gene TRBV13; no firm D call. The ends were cut back, 0 bases at V and 5 bases at J, with 13 bases in the middle. This CDR3 has 15 residues. In germline, CDR1 is PRHDT, CDR2 FYEKMQ (reference sequence). The CDR3 region is CASSLGAAGGTEAFF. Written as DNA, the CDR3 is TGTGCCAGCAGCTTAGGGGCAGCCGGAGGTACTGAAGCTTTCTTT. Together with reference TRBV13 and TRBJ1-1, the CDR3 gives the full variable domain: AAGVIQSPRHLIKEKRETATLKCYPIPRHDTVYWYQQGPGQDPQFLISFYEKMQSDKGSIPDRFSAQQFSDYHSELNMSSLELGDSALYFCASSLGAAGGTEAFFGQGTRLTVV.

The CDR3 region is CASSFGLNTEAFF. In DNA form, the CDR3 reads TGCGCCAGCAGCTTCGGGCTTAACACTGAAGCTTTCTTT. V gene TRBV5-1 combines with J gene TRBJ1-1; unclear D gene. This CDR3 is 13 amino acids long. The V gene's germline CDR1 is SGHRS and CDR2 YFSETQ. Trimming removed 2 bases from V and 2 bases from J, with 7 bases in between.

V is TRBV19 and J is TRBJ1-5, with D unresolved. The CDR3 contains 15 residues. Germline-derived CDR1 and CDR2 are LNHDA and SQIVND (reference sequence). The V gene lost 7 bases and the J gene lost 1 base, with 14 bases spanning the gap. CDR3 nucleotides: TGTGCCAGTATGGTCGGCCTTTTGAGCAATCAGCCCCAGCATTTT. Its protein product is CASMVGLLSNQPQHF.

This clone occurred a few times. V is TRBV2 and J is TRBJ2-2; perhaps TRBD2 as D (6 bases). CDR1 SNHLY and CDR2 FYNNEI come from the germline V gene. V was clipped by 5 bases and J by 7 bases, with 14 bases between them. The CDR3 is made up of 14 amino acids. In DNA, the CDR3 is TGTGCCAGCAGTTTTTACGGGGGAAACGGGGAGCTGTTTTTT. Translating gives CASSFYGGNGELFF. Together with reference TRBV2 and TRBJ2-2, the CDR3 gives the full variable domain: EPEVTQTPSHQVTQMGQEVILRCVPISNHLYFYWYRQILGQKVEFLVSFYNNEISEKSEIFDDQFSVERPDGSNFTLKIRSTKLEDSAMYFCASSFYGGNGELFFGEGSRLTVL.

This chain joins TRBV2 and TRBJ2-5, with TRBD2 matching over 10 bases. With V trimmed by 7 bases and J by 5 bases, 1 base remained unmatched. The germline V gene has CDR1 SNHLY and CDR2 FYNNEI. The CDR3 is 12 residues long. Here the CDR3 DNA reads TGTGCCAGCAAGGGACTAGCGGAGACCCAGTACTTC. As protein: CASKGLAETQYF.

This clone was seen once. The chain recombines TRBV3-1 (or the pseudogene TRBV3-2) with TRBJ1-1; the D is unclear. CDR3 length equals 13 residues. Germline V lookup: CDR1 LGHDT, CDR2 YNNKEL (reference sequence). Trimming stripped 4 bases from V and 4 bases from J, with 10 bases between. The CDR3 reads CASSLTAATEAFF. The CDR3 DNA reads TGTGCCAGCAGCCTTACAGCCGCCACTGAAGCTTTCTTT.

The chain couples TRBV28 to TRBJ2-1, with TRBD1 matching over 12 bases. The CDR3 has 14 residues. Looked up from germline, CDR1 is MDHEN and CDR2 is SYDVKM. The trim removed 4 bases at V and 9 bases at J, leaving 4 bases unmatched. CDR3 protein: CASSSGTGGIEQFF. Here the CDR3 DNA reads TGTGCCAGCAGTTCCGGGACAGGGGGCATTGAGCAGTTCTTC.

This chain uses TRBV18 with TRBJ2-5; possibly TRBD2 for D (7 bases). The CDR3 has 14 amino acids. Per the germline V gene, CDR1 is KGHSH and CDR2 is LQKENI. Deletions cut 6 bases from V and 3 bases from J, with 14 bases between. CDR3 sequence: CASSRWGGEETQYF. As DNA, the CDR3 is TGTGCCAGCTCGCGGTGGGGGGGCGAAGAGACCCAGTACTTC.